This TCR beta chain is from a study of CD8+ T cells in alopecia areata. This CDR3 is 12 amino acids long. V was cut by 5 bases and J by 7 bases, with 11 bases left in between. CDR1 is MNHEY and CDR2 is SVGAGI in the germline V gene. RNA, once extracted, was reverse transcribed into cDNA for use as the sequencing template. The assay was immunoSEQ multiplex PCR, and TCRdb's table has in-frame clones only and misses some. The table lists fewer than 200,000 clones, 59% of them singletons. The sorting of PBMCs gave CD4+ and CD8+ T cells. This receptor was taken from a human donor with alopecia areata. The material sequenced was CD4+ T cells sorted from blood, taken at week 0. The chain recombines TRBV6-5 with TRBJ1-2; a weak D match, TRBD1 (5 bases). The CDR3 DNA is TGTGCCAGCAGTCGTTCAGGGATTGGCTACACCTTC. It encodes CASSRSGIGYTF.